This TCR beta chain was obtained from a study of Graves' ophthalmopathy and Graves' hyperthyroidism. Germline V gene sequence: CDR1 SGDLS, CDR2 YYNGEE. Losses at the gene ends were 3 bases for V and 8 bases for J; bases not matched to a gene: 5. This CDR3 has 15 amino acids. Comment on this clonotype: What it binds is not known.

Beta-chain TCR CDR3 regions were amplified from RNA transcripts. RT-PCR with HTBI primers came first, then second-round multiplex PCR. TCRdb reanalysed the multiplex PCR reads using MiXCR and keeps one entry per CDR3 protein. This table has roughly 400,000 distinct CDR3 sequences, around 16% appearing once. Patients were diagnosed from clinical symptoms, serum thyroxine, TRAb, thyroid ultrasound and orbital computed tomography. Whole-study results and caveats: Most thyroid clonotypes expanded beyond 0.001 frequency were also found in blood.

The TCR was taken from a woman younger than 30 with Graves' ophthalmopathy. Specimen: peripheral blood. This chain joins TRBV9 and TRBJ1-6; 10 nucleotides agree with TRBD1. This CDR3 is CASSGGQGVYSPLHF. The CDR3 coding sequence is TGTGCCAGCAGCGGCGGACAGGGGGTTTATTCACCCCTCCACTTT.